This T cell receptor beta chain appears in the sequencing data of a study of blood T cell repertoires in COVID-19. Study as a whole: T cells, B-cell-depleted T cells, or PBMCs provided the cDNA or gDNA that served as material.

The ends lost 7 bases at V and 7 bases at J; junction bases unmatched: 12. The germline CDR1 and CDR2 sequences are ENHRY and SYGVKD. This CDR3 has 15 residues. The study assigned cohorts using participant-reported clinical history. Here immunoSEQ multiplex PCR was the method, and the copy in TCRdb shows in-frame clones only, minus some. The table includes about 380,000 clones, 88% detected once. The clonotype originates from a woman in her late teens or twenties who had recovered from COVID-19. The sequencing input was PBMCs or T cells enriched from blood (not recorded which). This rearrangement joins TRBV10-3 to TRBJ2-7; 11 nucleotides line up with TRBD2. CDR3 sequence (DNA): TGTGCCATCAATCTAGCGGGGGGTTTCCAGGAGGAGCAGTACTTC. This gives the protein CAINLAGGFQEEQYF.